The 30 T cell receptor beta chains listed next were all sequenced from one sample in a study of shared clonotypes between healthy human individuals. Sequenced by immunoSEQ multiplex PCR; TCRdb stores in-frame clones only, minus some. The table has millions of clones, 85% to 95% seen once; the top ten hold 0.9% to 1.3%. The naive CD8 fraction comprised CD45RO-negative cells positively selected for CCR7 and excluded terminally differentiated effector memory CD45RA+ cells. The sample taken for sequencing was naive CD8+ T cells sorted from blood. Receptors originate from a man aged 18 to 29 in good health.

The gene calls are TRBV4-1 and TRBJ1-5; D possibly corresponds to TRBD1 (5 bases). The V end was cut by 1 base, the J end by 4 bases, with 11 bases between. This CDR3 is 15 amino acids long. The germline gives CDR1 MGHRA, CDR2 YSYEKL. The CDR3 DNA follows: TGCGCCAGCAGCCAAGGGGACCAAGGGAATCAGCCCCAGCATTTT. Translated, it gives CASSQGDQGNQPQHF.

Regarding this clone: Within the sample, other DNA sequences also encode this same CDR3. V usage is TRBV6-1 and J usage is TRBJ2-7; no definite D call. This CDR3 has 13 residues. Germline V gene lookup returns CDR1 MNHNS and CDR2 SASEGT. V shed 1 base and J shed 3 bases, with 7 bases lying between them. CDR3 in amino acids: CASSEGRFYEQYF. CDR3 nucleotides: TGTGCCAGCAGTGAAGGCAGGTTCTACGAGCAGTACTTC.

The CDR3 DNA reads as TGCGCCAGCAGCACGGGGACAGAGAAAGAGACCCAGTACTTC. Its protein is CASSTGTEKETQYF. The chain employs TRBV10-2 and TRBJ2-5, with TRBD1 matching over 7 bases. The germline CDR1 and CDR2 sequences are WSHSY and SAAADI. Germline trimming cut 6 bases from V and 3 bases from J; bases unmatched to any gene: 7. This CDR3 has 14 residues.

V gene TRBV29-1 combines with J gene TRBJ2-7; 8 bases are shared with TRBD2. Germline V gives CDR1 SQVTM, CDR2 ANQGSEA. J gave up 6 bases and V 4 bases, and 5 bases lay outside the gene matches. This CDR3 is built from 12 residues. The CDR3 region is CSVASGGGEQYF. The CDR3, as DNA: TGCAGCGTTGCCAGCGGGGGTGGCGAGCAGTACTTC.

The chain joins TRBV9 to TRBJ1-2; the match to TRBD1 covers 8 bases. The V segment lost 4 bases and the J segment 8 bases; nucleotides outside the gene matches: 16. This CDR3 contains 16 residues. Looked up from germline, CDR1 is SGDLS and CDR2 is YYNGEE. CDR3 sequence (DNA): TGTGCCAGCAGCTCCCCAGACCGGAGACAGGGGTTAGGCTACACCTTC. Translated, it gives CASSSPDRRQGLGYTF.

The gene calls are TRBV4-1 and TRBJ2-4; tentative D call: TRBD2 (5 bases). There are 13 residues in the CDR3. Between the trimmed V and J ends, which lost 4 bases and 8 bases, there was a span of 12 bases. The germline gives CDR1 MGHRA, CDR2 YSYEKL. The CDR3 sequence is CASSPLEGDIQYF. CDR3 DNA: TGCGCCAGCAGCCCCCTCGAGGGAGACATTCAGTACTTC.

The gene calls are TRBV28 and TRBJ2-2, with a weak D call TRBD1 (6 bases). The germline V gene has CDR1 MDHEN and CDR2 SYDVKM. The CDR3 contains 17 residues. The V gene lost 1 base and the J gene lost 3 bases, with 15 bases spanning the gap. The CDR3: CASSLSAGEIYTGELFF. The DNA for the CDR3 is TGTGCCAGCAGTTTATCGGCAGGGGAGATTTACACCGGGGAGCTGTTTTTT.

The rearrangement joins TRBV19 to TRBJ1-4; D is unresolved. In germline, CDR1 is LNHDA, CDR2 SQIVND (reference sequence). The length of the CDR3 is 14 residues. Deletions cut 7 bases from V and 0 bases from J, with 9 bases between. Written as DNA, the CDR3 is TGTGCCAGTACCCCGTTCGCAACTAATGAAAAACTGTTTTTT. Translated: CASTPFATNEKLFF.

V and J are TRBV9 and TRBJ2-7; TRBD2 matches 7 bases. CDR3 length equals 17 residues. The junction had 12 bases not matched to a gene; V was cut back by 0 bases and J by 3 bases. Germline-derived CDR1 and CDR2 are SGDLS and YYNGEE. This chain's CDR3 is CASSVGASGLAVYEQYF. The CDR3 DNA follows: TGTGCCAGCAGCGTAGGGGCCTCCGGTCTAGCGGTCTACGAGCAGTACTTC.

This chain joins TRBV27 and TRBJ1-1; tentative D call: TRBD1 (5 bases). The CDR3 runs to 14 residues. The V end was cut by 10 bases, the J end by 4 bases, with 19 bases between. The V gene's germline CDR1 is MNHEY and CDR2 SMNVEV (reference sequence). CDR3: CATARIGGSTEAFF. CDR3 nucleotide sequence: TGTGCCACCGCGCGCATTGGGGGGTCCACTGAAGCTTTCTTT.

The chain uses TRBV7-9 and TRBJ1-1; D might be TRBD1 (5 bases). The germline CDR1 and CDR2 sequences are SEHNR and FQNEAQ (reference sequence). The CDR3 is 15 residues long. The V end was cut by 3 bases, the J end by 1 base, with 12 bases between. The CDR3 coding sequence is TGTGCCAGCAGCTTCAGGGACGATTGGAACACTGAAGCTTTCTTT. Translation: CASSFRDDWNTEAFF.

The chain has TRBV27 and TRBJ1-1; maybe TRBD1 (5 bases). Germline assignment: CDR1 MNHEY and CDR2 SMNVEV (reference sequence). The CDR3 length is 14 residues. V shed 0 bases and J shed 4 bases, with 9 bases lying between them. This chain's CDR3 is CASSLSAGITEAFF. The CDR3 nucleotides read TGTGCCAGCAGTTTATCGGCAGGGATCACTGAAGCTTTCTTT.

The chain combines TRBV6-1 with TRBJ1-3, with TRBD1 identical over 8 bases. The germline gives CDR1 MNHNS, CDR2 SASEGT. After removal of 4 bases from V and 0 bases from J, the junction contained 5 bases not matched to a gene. The CDR3 is 16 residues long. The CDR3 spells CASSVITGGSGNTIYF. CDR3 DNA sequence: TGTGCCAGCAGTGTAATAACAGGGGGCTCTGGAAACACCATATATTTT.

The rearrangement uses TRBV7-9 and TRBJ2-7; tentative D call: TRBD2 (5 bases). The CDR3 totals 14 residues. Trimming shortened V by 1 base and J by 0 bases, and 7 bases separated the two germline ends. From germline, CDR1 is SEHNR and CDR2 FQNEAQ (reference sequence). The CDR3 region has the DNA TGTGCCAGCAGCTTAGGGGCGGGCTCCTACGAGCAGTACTTC. This codes for CASSLGAGSYEQYF. Using reference TRBV7-9 and TRBJ2-7 for the parts outside the CDR3, the full variable domain is DTGVSQNPRHKITKRGQNVTFRCDPISEHNRLYWYRQTLGQGPEFLTYFQNEAQLEKSRLLSDRFSAERPKGSFSTLEIQRTEQGDSAMYLCASSLGAGSYEQYFGPGTRLTVT.

The chain recombines TRBV7-9 with TRBJ2-1, with unresolved D. From germline, CDR1 is SEHNR and CDR2 FQNEAQ (reference sequence). CDR3 length: 12 residues. The V end lost 1 base, the J end lost 8 bases, and 6 bases lay between the germline ends. The CDR3 here is CASSLEWDEQFF. In DNA, the CDR3 is TGTGCCAGCAGCTTAGAGTGGGATGAGCAGTTCTTC.

Note on this clone: Different DNA sequences within this sample yield the same CDR3. The CDR3 DNA follows: TGTGCCAGCAGTTTAGGCGGATCTAACTATGGCTACACCTTC. Its protein is CASSLGGSNYGYTF. The chain couples TRBV27 to TRBJ1-2; D ambiguous. This CDR3 region has 14 residues. Germline CDR1 is MNHEY and CDR2 is SMNVEV (reference sequence). Trimming took off 2 bases at V and 0 bases at J, with 7 bases between the two ends.

This chain links TRBV7-9 with TRBJ2-7; 11 bases align to TRBD2. The germline CDR1 and CDR2 sequences are SEHNR and FQNEAQ (reference sequence). With V trimmed by 3 bases and J by 4 bases, 5 bases remained unmatched. The CDR3 loop spans 15 amino acids. The CDR3 protein is CASSFGTSGPYEQYF. CDR3 in DNA: TGTGCCAGCAGCTTTGGGACTAGCGGTCCATACGAGCAGTACTTC.

J is TRBJ2-2 and V is TRBV5-6; maybe TRBD2 (5 bases). In germline, CDR1 is SGHDT, CDR2 YYEEEE. The CDR3 contains 16 residues. V lost 4 bases and J 4 bases, leaving 17 bases between the germline ends. The CDR3 protein is CASSPLRGWPTGELFF. In DNA form, the CDR3 reads TGTGCCAGCAGCCCGCTTAGAGGGTGGCCCACCGGGGAGCTGTTTTTT.

The V call is TRBV27, the J call TRBJ2-5, with 10 bases that match TRBD2. V trimming: 2 bases; J trimming: 5 bases; junction bases outside the gene matches: 5. Per the germline V gene, CDR1 is MNHEY and CDR2 is SMNVEV (reference sequence). CDR3 size: 15 residues. The CDR3 is CASSLGAGGLETQYF. The DNA for the CDR3 is TGTGCCAGCAGTTTAGGAGCGGGGGGGTTGGAGACCCAGTACTTC.

The rearrangement joins TRBV5-1 to TRBJ1-6; D might be TRBD1 (6 bases). The CDR3 contains 15 residues. Between the trimmed V and J ends, which lost 3 bases and 6 bases, there was a span of 13 bases. Germline V gene data show CDR1 as SGHRS and CDR2 as YFSETQ. CDR3 coding DNA: TGCGCCAGCAGCTCGGAACAGGGATCTAATTCACCCCTCCACTTT. Protein product: CASSSEQGSNSPLHF.

J is TRBJ1-2 and V is TRBV29-1; D possibly corresponds to TRBD1 (5 bases). This CDR3 is built from 12 residues. V gave up 6 bases and J gave up 4 bases, with 12 bases separating them. CDR1 is SQVTM, CDR2 ANQGSEA, per germline. This chain's CDR3 is CSVQGSGYGYTF. Written as DNA, the CDR3 is TGCAGCGTGCAGGGATCCGGCTATGGCTACACCTTC. Together with reference TRBV29-1 and TRBJ1-2, the CDR3 gives the full variable domain: SAVISQKPSRDICQRGTSLTIQCQVDSQVTMMFWYRQQPGQSLTLIATANQGSEATYESGFVIDKFPISRPNLTFSTLTVSNMSPEDSSIYLCSVQGSGYGYTFGSGTRLTVV.

This chain joins TRBV20-1 and TRBJ1-2; D unclear. Germline-derived CDR1 and CDR2 are DFQATT and SNEGSKA (reference sequence). The CDR3 spans 11 residues. Deletions cut 4 bases from V and 8 bases from J, with 11 bases between. DNA of the CDR3: TGCAGTGCTAATCCAGGATGGGGCTACACCTTC. As protein: CSANPGWGYTF.

The genes are TRBV7-6 and TRBJ1-2; maybe TRBD1 (6 bases). This CDR3 region has 14 residues. V was cut by 4 bases and J by 7 bases, with 16 bases left in between. Germline V gene lookup returns CDR1 SGHVS and CDR2 FNYEAQ. The DNA for the CDR3 is TGTGCCAGCAGCTCAAATTACAGGGCCGGTGGCTACACCTTC. Translating gives CASSSNYRAGGYTF.

V and J are TRBV27 and TRBJ1-2, with a tentative D call TRBD1 (5 bases). V lost 2 bases to trimming and J lost 4 bases, with 14 bases between them. The germline CDR1 and CDR2 sequences are MNHEY and SMNVEV (reference sequence). The CDR3 extends over 15 amino acids. This CDR3 is CASSLVAGNPYGYTF. The CDR3 DNA sequence: TGTGCCAGCAGTTTAGTAGCAGGGAACCCCTATGGCTACACCTTC.

CDR3 in DNA: TGTGCCAGCAGTGAAGATGGCGGGGGGAAGACCGGGGAGCTGTTTTTT. Translated: CASSEDGGGKTGELFF. The chain uses TRBV2 and TRBJ2-2; 8 positions match TRBD2. From germline, CDR1 is SNHLY and CDR2 FYNNEI. J was trimmed by 5 bases and V by 1 base; bases with no gene match: 6. The CDR3 is 16 amino acids.

The gene calls are TRBV4-1 and TRBJ1-1; D may be TRBD1 (5 bases). The V gene lost 0 bases and the J gene lost 4 bases, with 12 bases spanning the gap. The germline V gene encodes CDR1 MGHRA and CDR2 YSYEKL. The CDR3 loop spans 15 amino acids. Here the CDR3 reads CASSQELGRGTEAFF. CDR3 bases: TGCGCCAGCAGCCAAGAACTGGGAAGGGGCACTGAAGCTTTCTTT.

The genes are TRBV4-1 and TRBJ1-4; no clear D gene. V shed 3 bases and J shed 8 bases, with 13 bases lying between them. This CDR3 is built from 14 residues. The V gene's germline CDR1 is MGHRA and CDR2 YSYEKL. The DNA of the CDR3 is TGCGCCAGCAGCCAGGACTCCGCCCACGAAAAACTGTTTTTT. This encodes CASSQDSAHEKLFF.

This chain joins TRBV10-1 and TRBJ2-2; 10 bases map to TRBD1. The V segment lost 5 bases and the J segment 6 bases; nucleotides outside the gene matches: 6. The germline CDR1 and CDR2 sequences are WNHNN and SYGVQD (reference sequence). The CDR3 is made up of 15 amino acids. For the CDR3, the DNA is TGCGCCAGCAGTTACGGGACAGGGGAGTCCGGGGAGCTGTTTTTT. Translation gives CASSYGTGESGELFF.

This sequence joins TRBV7-9 and TRBJ2-3; TRBD2 matches 8 bases. J lost 2 bases, V lost 6 bases, and 13 bases had no gene match. The CDR3 consists of 17 residues. Germline V gene sequence: CDR1 SEHNR, CDR2 FQNEAQ (reference sequence). The CDR3 DNA is TGTGCCAGCAGGTTCTCCTTTGGCGGGGGGTCCACAGATACGCAGTATTTT. Its translation is CASRFSFGGGSTDTQYF. The variable domain in full, with the rest retrieved from reference TRBV7-9 and TRBJ2-3, is DTGVSQNPRHKITKRGQNVTFRCDPISEHNRLYWYRQTLGQGPEFLTYFQNEAQLEKSRLLSDRFSAERPKGSFSTLEIQRTEQGDSAMYLCASRFSFGGGSTDTQYFGPGTRLTVL.

With respect to this clone: This CDR3 is also generated by other DNA sequences in the sample. The chain employs TRBV6-5 and TRBJ2-2; tentatively, D is TRBD2 (5 bases). This CDR3 has 16 residues. Germline V CDR1 and CDR2: MNHEY, SVGAGI. V gave up 0 bases and J gave up 0 bases, with 8 bases separating them. CDR3 protein: CASSYSSGSNTGELFF. The CDR3 nucleotides read TGTGCCAGCAGTTACTCTTCGGGGTCGAACACCGGGGAGCTGTTTTTT.